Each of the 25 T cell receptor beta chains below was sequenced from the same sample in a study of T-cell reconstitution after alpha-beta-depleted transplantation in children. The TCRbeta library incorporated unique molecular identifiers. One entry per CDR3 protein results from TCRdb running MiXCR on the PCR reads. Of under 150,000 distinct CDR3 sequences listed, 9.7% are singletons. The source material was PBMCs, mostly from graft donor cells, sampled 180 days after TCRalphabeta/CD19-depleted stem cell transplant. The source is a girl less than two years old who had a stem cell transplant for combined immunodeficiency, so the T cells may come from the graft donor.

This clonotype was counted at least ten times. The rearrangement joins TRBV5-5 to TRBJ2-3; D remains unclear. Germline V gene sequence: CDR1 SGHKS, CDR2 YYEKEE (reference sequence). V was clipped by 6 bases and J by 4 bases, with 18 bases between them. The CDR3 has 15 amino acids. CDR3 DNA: TGTGCCAGCACCCCCATAAGGCAGCAGGCAGATACGCAGTATTTT. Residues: CASTPIRQQADTQYF.

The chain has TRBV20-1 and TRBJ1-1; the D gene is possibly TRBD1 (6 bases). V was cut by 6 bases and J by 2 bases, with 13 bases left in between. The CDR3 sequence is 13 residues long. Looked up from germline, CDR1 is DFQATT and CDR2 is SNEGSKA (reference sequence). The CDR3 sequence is CSARGGGNTEAFF. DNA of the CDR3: TGCAGTGCCCGAGGGGGGGGTAACACTGAAGCTTTCTTT.

The CDR3 nucleotides read TGTGCCATCAGCTGGACAGACAGGGACAATGAGCAGTTCTTC. This codes for CAISWTDRDNEQFF. The V call is TRBV10-3, the J call TRBJ2-1; 7 bases are a match to TRBD1. V dropped 6 bases and J dropped 5; count of bases not matched to a gene: 7. Germline V gene data show CDR1 as ENHRY and CDR2 as SYGVKD. The CDR3 totals 14 residues.

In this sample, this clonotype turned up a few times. The CDR3, as DNA: TGCAGCGTTGCGGGACAGGGAGAGAACTATGGCTACACCTTC. Residues: CSVAGQGENYGYTF. The J gene is TRBJ1-2, the V gene TRBV29-1; 9 positions match TRBD1. The CDR3 runs 14 residues. CDR1 is SQVTM, CDR2 ANQGSEA, per germline. Trimming removed 4 bases from V and 2 bases from J; junction bases left unmatched: 5. Complete variable domain (other parts from reference TRBV29-1 and TRBJ1-2): SAVISQKPSRDICQRGTSLTIQCQVDSQVTMMFWYRQQPGQSLTLIATANQGSEATYESGFVIDKFPISRPNLTFSTLTVSNMSPEDSSIYLCSVAGQGENYGYTFGSGTRLTVV.

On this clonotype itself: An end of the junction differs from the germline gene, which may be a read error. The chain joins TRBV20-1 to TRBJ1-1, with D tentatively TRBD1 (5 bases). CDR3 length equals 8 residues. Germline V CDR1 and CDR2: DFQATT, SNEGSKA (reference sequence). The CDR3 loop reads CSAWGRLF. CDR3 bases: TGCAGTGCCTGGGGACGGCTCTTT.

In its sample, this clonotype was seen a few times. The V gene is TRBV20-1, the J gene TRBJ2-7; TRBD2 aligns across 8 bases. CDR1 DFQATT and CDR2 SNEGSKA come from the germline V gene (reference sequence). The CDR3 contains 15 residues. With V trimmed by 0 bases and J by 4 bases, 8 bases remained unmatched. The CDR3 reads CSARDPSGGLYEQYF. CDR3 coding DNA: TGCAGTGCTAGAGATCCCAGCGGGGGCCTTTACGAGCAGTACTTC.

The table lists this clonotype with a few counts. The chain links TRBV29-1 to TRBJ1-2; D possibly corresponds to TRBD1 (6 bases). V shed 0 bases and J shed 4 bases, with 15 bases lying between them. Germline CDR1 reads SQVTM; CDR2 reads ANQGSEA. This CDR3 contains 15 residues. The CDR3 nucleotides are TGCAGCGTTGAAGATCTTCAGACAGGCCGCTATGGCTACACCTTC. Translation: CSVEDLQTGRYGYTF.

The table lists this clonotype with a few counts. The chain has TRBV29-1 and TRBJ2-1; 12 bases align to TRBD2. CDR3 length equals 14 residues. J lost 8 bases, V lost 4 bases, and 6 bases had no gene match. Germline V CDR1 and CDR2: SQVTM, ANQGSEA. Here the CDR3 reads CSVARTSGVYEQFF. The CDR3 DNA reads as TGCAGCGTTGCCCGGACTAGCGGGGTATATGAGCAGTTCTTC.

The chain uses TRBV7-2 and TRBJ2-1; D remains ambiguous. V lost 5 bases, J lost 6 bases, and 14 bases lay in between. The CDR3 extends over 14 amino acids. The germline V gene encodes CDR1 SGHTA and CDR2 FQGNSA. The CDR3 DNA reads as TGTGCCAGCAGCCCCTCGGCGTGGGGCAATGAGCAGTTCTTC. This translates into CASSPSAWGNEQFF.

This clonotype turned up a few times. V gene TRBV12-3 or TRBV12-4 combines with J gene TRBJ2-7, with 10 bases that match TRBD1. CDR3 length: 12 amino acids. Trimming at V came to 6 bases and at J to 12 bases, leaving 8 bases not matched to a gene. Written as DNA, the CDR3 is TGTGCCAGCAGCCCCGGGACAGGGGATACGTACTTC. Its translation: CASSPGTGDTYF.

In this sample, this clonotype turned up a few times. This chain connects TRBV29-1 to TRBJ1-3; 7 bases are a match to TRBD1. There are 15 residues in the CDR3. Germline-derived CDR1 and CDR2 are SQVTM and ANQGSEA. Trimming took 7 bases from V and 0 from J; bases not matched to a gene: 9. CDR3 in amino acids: CSAPGQNDSGNTIYF. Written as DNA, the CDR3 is TGCAGCGCCCCGGGACAGAATGACTCTGGAAACACCATATATTTT.

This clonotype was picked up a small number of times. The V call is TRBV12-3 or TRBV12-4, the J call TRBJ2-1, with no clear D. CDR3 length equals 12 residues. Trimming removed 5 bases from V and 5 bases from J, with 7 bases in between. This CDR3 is CASSPSNNEQFF. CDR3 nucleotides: TGTGCCAGCAGTCCCTCTAACAATGAGCAGTTCTTC.

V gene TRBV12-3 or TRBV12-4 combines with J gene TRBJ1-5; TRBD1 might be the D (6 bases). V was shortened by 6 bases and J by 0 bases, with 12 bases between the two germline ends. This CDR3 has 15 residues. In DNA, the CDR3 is TGTGCCAGCAGCACGGGACAAAATAGCAATCAGCCCCAGCATTTT. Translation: CASSTGQNSNQPQHF.

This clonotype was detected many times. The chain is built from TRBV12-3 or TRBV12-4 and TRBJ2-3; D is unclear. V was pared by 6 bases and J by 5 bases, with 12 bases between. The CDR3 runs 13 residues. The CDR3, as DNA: TGTGCCAGCAGCCCCCGGACCGAAGATACGCAGTATTTT. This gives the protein CASSPRTEDTQYF.

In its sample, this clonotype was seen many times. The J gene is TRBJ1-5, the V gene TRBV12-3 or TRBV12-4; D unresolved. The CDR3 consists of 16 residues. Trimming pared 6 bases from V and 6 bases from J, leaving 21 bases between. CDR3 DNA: TGTGCCAGCAGGATAGGGAGGGAAAGTTCGGGTCAGCCCCAGCATTTT. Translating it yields CASRIGRESSGQPQHF.

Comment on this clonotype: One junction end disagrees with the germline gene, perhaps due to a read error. The CDR3 DNA sequence: TGTACCAGCAGTACCGGGACTAGCGGGGGGGCGGTGACCGGGGAGCTGTTTTTT. It specifies CTSSTGTSGGAVTGELFF. The rearrangement links TRBV6-4 to TRBJ2-2, with 16 nucleotides matching TRBD2. CDR3 size: 18 residues. Per the germline V gene, CDR1 is MRHNA and CDR2 is SNTAGT.

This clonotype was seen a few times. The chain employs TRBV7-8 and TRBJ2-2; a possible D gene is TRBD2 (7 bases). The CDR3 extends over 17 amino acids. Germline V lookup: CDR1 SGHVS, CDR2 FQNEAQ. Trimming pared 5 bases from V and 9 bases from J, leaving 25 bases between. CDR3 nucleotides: TGTGCCAGCAGCAGAGGGGGAGGGAGAAGATTCGGTTGGGAGCTGTTTTTT. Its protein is CASSRGGGRRFGWELFF.

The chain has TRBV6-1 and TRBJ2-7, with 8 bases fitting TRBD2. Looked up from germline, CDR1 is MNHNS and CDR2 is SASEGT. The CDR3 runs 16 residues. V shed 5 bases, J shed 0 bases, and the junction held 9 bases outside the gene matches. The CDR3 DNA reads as TGTGCCAGCAGTCTCGGGGGGGCAGGGCTCTCCTACGAGCAGTACTTC. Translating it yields CASSLGGAGLSYEQYF.

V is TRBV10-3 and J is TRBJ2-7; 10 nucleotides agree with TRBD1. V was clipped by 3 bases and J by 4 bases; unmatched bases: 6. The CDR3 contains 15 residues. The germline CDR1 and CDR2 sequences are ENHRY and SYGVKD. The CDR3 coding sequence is TGTGCCATCAGTGACCCGGGACAGGGGAGGTACGAGCAGTACTTC. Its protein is CAISDPGQGRYEQYF.

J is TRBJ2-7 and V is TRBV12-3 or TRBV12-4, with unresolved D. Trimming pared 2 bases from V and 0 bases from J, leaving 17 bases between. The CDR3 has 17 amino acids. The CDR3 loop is CASSLRADHLSSYEQYF. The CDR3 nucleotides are TGTGCCAGCAGTTTAAGGGCAGACCACCTAAGCTCCTACGAGCAGTACTTC.

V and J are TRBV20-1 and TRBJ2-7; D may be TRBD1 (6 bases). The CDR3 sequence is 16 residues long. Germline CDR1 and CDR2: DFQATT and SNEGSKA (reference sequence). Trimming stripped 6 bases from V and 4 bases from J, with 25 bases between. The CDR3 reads CSAKTATGIFPYEQYF. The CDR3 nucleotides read TGCAGTGCGAAGACAGCTACAGGGATCTTCCCGTACGAGCAGTACTTC.

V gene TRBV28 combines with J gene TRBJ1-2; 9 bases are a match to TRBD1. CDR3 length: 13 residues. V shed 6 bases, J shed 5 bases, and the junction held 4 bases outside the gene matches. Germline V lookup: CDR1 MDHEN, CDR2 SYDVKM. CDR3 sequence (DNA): TGTGCCAGCAGGAGGGACAGGGCGTATGGCTACACCTTC. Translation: CASRRDRAYGYTF.

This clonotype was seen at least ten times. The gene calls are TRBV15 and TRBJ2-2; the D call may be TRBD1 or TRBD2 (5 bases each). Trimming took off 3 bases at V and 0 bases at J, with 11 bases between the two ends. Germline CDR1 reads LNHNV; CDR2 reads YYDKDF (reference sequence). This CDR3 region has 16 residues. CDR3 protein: CATSSGTGANTGELFF. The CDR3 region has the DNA TGTGCCACCAGCAGCGGGACGGGCGCGAACACCGGGGAGCTGTTTTTT.

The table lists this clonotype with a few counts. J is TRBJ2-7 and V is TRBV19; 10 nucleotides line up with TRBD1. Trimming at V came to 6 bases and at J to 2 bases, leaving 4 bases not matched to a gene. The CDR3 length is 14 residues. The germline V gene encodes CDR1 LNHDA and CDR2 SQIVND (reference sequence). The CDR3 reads CASSGTGATYEQYF. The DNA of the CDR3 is TGTGCCAGTAGCGGGACAGGGGCGACCTACGAGCAGTACTTC.

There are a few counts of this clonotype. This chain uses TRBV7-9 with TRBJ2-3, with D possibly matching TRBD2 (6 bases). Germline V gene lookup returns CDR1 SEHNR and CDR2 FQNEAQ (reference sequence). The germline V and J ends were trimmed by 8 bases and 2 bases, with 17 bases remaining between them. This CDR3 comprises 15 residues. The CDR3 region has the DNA TGTGCCAGCCGGGGAGGTATAGGATCCACAGATACGCAGTATTTT. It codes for CASRGGIGSTDTQYF.